The 29 T cell receptor beta chains listed next were all sequenced from one sample in a study of control samples from healthy donors and cancer patients (dated by TCRdb to 2019 to 2021). The library was generated by the immunoSEQ multiplex PCR assay. What TCRdb holds here is the immuneACCESS table cut down to in-frame rearrangements. Part of the clones is not present; checked against another copy, under half of the missing clones reflect an unresolved V gene, and the others are unexplained. For this sample the table gives around 150,000 clones, of which 80% to 90% were detected only once. The ten largest make up about 1.7% of the sample. Sequencing was done on a sample of blood. The receptors shown here come from a man between 18 and 35 years old in good health.

The rearrangement joins TRBV6-6 to TRBJ2-1, with 14 bases fitting TRBD2. CDR1 is MNHNY, CDR2 SVGAGI, per germline (reference sequence). Trimming at V came to 2 bases and at J to 7 bases, leaving 1 base not matched to a gene. The CDR3 loop spans 15 amino acids. CDR3 amino acids: CASSYGTSGGNEQFF. The CDR3 nucleotides read TGTGCCAGCAGTTACGGGACTAGCGGGGGTAATGAGCAGTTCTTC.

For the CDR3, the DNA is TGTGCCAGCAGCGTCTTTCGCACTGAAGCTTTCTTT. This translates into CASSVFRTEAFF. This chain connects TRBV28 to TRBJ1-1; the D is unclear. Germline loops: CDR1 MDHEN, CDR2 SYDVKM. Trimming shortened V by 6 bases and J by 4 bases, and 9 bases separated the two germline ends. The CDR3 consists of 12 residues. Full variable domain (rest looked up from reference TRBV28 and TRBJ1-1): DVKVTQSSRYLVKRTGEKVFLECVQDMDHENMFWYRQDPGLGLRLIYFSYDVKMKEKGDIPEGYSVSREKKERFSLILESASTNQTSMYLCASSVFRTEAFFGQGTRLTVV.

The chain carries TRBV20-1 and TRBJ2-2; D may be TRBD2 (5 bases). Germline V gene data show CDR1 as DFQATT and CDR2 as SNEGSKA (reference sequence). The CDR3 extends over 12 amino acids. V lost 3 bases and J lost 3, with 5 bases in between. DNA for the CDR3: TGCAGTGCTAGTAGCGACACCGGGGAGCTGTTTTTT. Translated: CSASSDTGELFF.

The V call is TRBV13, the J call TRBJ2-2, with a weak D call TRBD1 (5 bases). Germline V lookup: CDR1 PRHDT, CDR2 FYEKMQ (reference sequence). The V end lost 5 bases, the J end lost 7 bases, and 8 bases lay between the germline ends. The CDR3 has 12 residues. This CDR3 reads CASSQGSGELFF. In DNA form, the CDR3 reads TGTGCCAGCAGCCAGGGTAGCGGGGAGCTGTTTTTT.

The CDR3: CASSQEIRGLANYGYTF. CDR3 sequence (DNA): TGCGCCAGCAGCCAAGAGATCAGGGGGCTAGCTAACTATGGCTACACCTTC. The chain links TRBV4-1 to TRBJ1-2; 8 nucleotides align to TRBD1. V lost 0 bases and J lost 0; bases outside the gene matches: 6. Germline lookup yields CDR1 MGHRA and CDR2 YSYEKL. There are 17 residues in the CDR3.

The chain uses TRBV10-3 and TRBJ2-1, with 7 bases that match TRBD2. CDR3 length: 20 amino acids. The V and J ends lost 4 bases and 2 bases, in that order; junction bases with no gene match: 20. The V gene's germline CDR1 is ENHRY and CDR2 SYGVKD. As DNA, the CDR3 is TGTGCCATCAGTGGGGAGTCGGGGACTACTAACAGAATGGCCTACAATGAGCAGTTCTTC. Translation gives CAISGESGTTNRMAYNEQFF.

V usage is TRBV27 and J usage is TRBJ2-7; D remains unclear. The V gene lost 3 bases and the J gene lost 7 bases, with 10 bases spanning the gap. CDR1 is MNHEY, CDR2 SMNVEV, per germline (reference sequence). This CDR3 is built from 12 residues. The CDR3 DNA is TGTGCCAGCAGTTTTAGATTGGGTGAGCAGTACTTC. It encodes CASSFRLGEQYF.

This clone came up once. The V call is TRBV30, the J call TRBJ2-7; the D gene could be TRBD1 or TRBD2 (5 bases each). The CDR3 has 13 amino acids. Germline CDR1 GTSNPN, CDR2 SVGIG (reference sequence). Deletions cut 5 bases from V and 1 base from J, with 12 bases between. The CDR3 reads CAWWDGGSYEQYF. In nucleotides, the CDR3 is TGTGCCTGGTGGGACGGAGGATCCTACGAGCAGTACTTC.

This chain connects TRBV6-4 to TRBJ2-3, with 9 bases matching TRBD2. V gave up 6 bases and J gave up 1 base; unmatched junction bases: 2. CDR1 and CDR2 (germline): MRHNA, SNTAGT. The CDR3 spans 14 residues. The CDR3 loop reads CASSSSGGTDTQYF. The CDR3 nucleotides read TGTGCCAGCAGCTCTAGCGGGGGCACAGATACGCAGTATTTT.

This chain links TRBV6-6 with TRBJ2-2; perhaps TRBD2 as D (6 bases). V was clipped by 6 bases and J by 7 bases, with 15 bases between them. CDR1 is MNHNY, CDR2 SVGAGI, per germline (reference sequence). CDR3 length: 14 amino acids. The DNA for the CDR3 is TGTGCCAGCAGAAACAGCGGGCGGGTCGGGGAGCTGTTTTTT. Protein sequence: CASRNSGRVGELFF.

V and J are TRBV12-3 or TRBV12-4 and TRBJ2-7; 8 bases agree with TRBD1. The CDR3 sequence is 13 residues long. Losses at the gene ends were 5 bases for V and 6 bases for J; bases not matched to a gene: 6. For the CDR3, the DNA is TGTGCCAGCAGTGTGACAGGGGTAACCGAGCAGTACTTC. Protein: CASSVTGVTEQYF.

The CDR3 bases are TGTGCCAGCAGTGACTACTGGACAGGGGGTTCAGTTAGCAATCAGCCCCAGCATTTT. It codes for CASSDYWTGGSVSNQPQHF. V is TRBV2 and J is TRBJ1-5; 10 bases align to TRBD1. Germline lookup yields CDR1 SNHLY and CDR2 FYNNEI. After removal of 3 bases from V and 0 bases from J, the junction contained 11 bases not matched to a gene. The CDR3 runs 19 residues.

Only one count was recorded for this clone. The chain combines TRBV4-2 with TRBJ2-7; 11 positions match TRBD1. Per germline, CDR1 LGHNA and CDR2 YNFKEQ. CDR3 length: 16 residues. The J segment lost 0 bases and the V segment lost 1 base, leaving 2 bases of the junction unmatched. CDR3: CASSQGDRGISYEQYF. The CDR3 DNA is TGTGCCAGCAGCCAAGGGGACAGGGGGATCTCCTACGAGCAGTACTTC.

The chain combines TRBV28 with TRBJ1-5; maybe TRBD1 (6 bases). Deletions cut 8 bases from V and 6 bases from J, with 17 bases between. Germline CDR1 MDHEN, CDR2 SYDVKM. The CDR3 is 14 amino acids. The CDR3 nucleotides are TGTGCCAGCCTCAGGTCAGGGGCGAGTCAGCCCCAGCATTTT. It codes for CASLRSGASQPQHF. Full variable domain (missing parts from reference TRBV28 and TRBJ1-5): DVKVTQSSRYLVKRTGEKVFLECVQDMDHENMFWYRQDPGLGLRLIYFSYDVKMKEKGDIPEGYSVSREKKERFSLILESASTNQTSMYLCASLRSGASQPQHFGDGTRLSIL.

The chain is built from TRBV11-2 and TRBJ1-6; the D gene is possibly TRBD1 (5 bases). Germline V gives CDR1 SGHAT, CDR2 FQNNGV. CDR3 length: 15 amino acids. V lost 1 base and J 5 bases, leaving 9 bases between the germline ends. The CDR3 DNA sequence: TGTGCCAGCAGCTTAGCTCGGGGGAATAATTCACCCCTCCACTTT. It translates to CASSLARGNNSPLHF.

The J gene is TRBJ2-4, the V gene TRBV19; D possibly corresponds to TRBD2 (6 bases). Germline assignment: CDR1 LNHDA and CDR2 SQIVND (reference sequence). CDR3 length: 15 amino acids. V lost 3 bases, J lost 2 bases, and 11 bases lay in between. The CDR3: CASSMAGLSKNIQYF. Written as DNA, the CDR3 is TGTGCCAGTAGTATGGCGGGACTCTCCAAAAACATTCAGTACTTC.

The CDR3 coding sequence is TGTGCCAGCAGCTTAGACAGGGGCACTGAAGCTTTCTTT. Translating gives CASSLDRGTEAFF. The chain joins TRBV7-8 to TRBJ1-1; TRBD1 matches 7 bases. The CDR3 is made up of 13 amino acids. V shed 1 base and J 4 bases; nucleotides not matched to a gene: 0. CDR1 and CDR2 from the germline V gene are SGHVS and FQNEAQ.

The chain joins TRBV24-1 to TRBJ2-2, with D possibly TRBD1 on 7 matching bases. V was trimmed by 12 bases and J by 6 bases, leaving 19 bases between them. The CDR3 runs 14 residues. Germline CDR1 KGHDR, CDR2 SFDVKD. The CDR3 DNA reads as TGTGCCCATGGCCAGGGGGGTTTCGCCGGGGAGCTGTTTTTT. Encoded protein: CAHGQGGFAGELFF.

J is TRBJ1-6 and V is TRBV15, with a tentative D call TRBD1 (5 bases). V dropped 5 bases and J dropped 7 bases, with 9 bases sitting between them. In germline, CDR1 is LNHNV, CDR2 YYDKDF (reference sequence). The CDR3 sequence is 13 residues long. The CDR3 protein is CATSAYRNSPLHF. The CDR3 bases are TGTGCCACCAGCGCCTACAGGAATTCACCCCTCCACTTT.

The rearrangement joins TRBV21-1 to TRBJ1-2; the table's D call TRBD1 went unverified against the DNA. TRBV21-1 is described as a pseudogene. The CDR3 has 13 residues. The CDR3 protein is CASHSARGRGYTF. In nucleotides, the CDR3 is TGTGCCAGCCACTCCGCCAGGGGGCGCGGCTACACCTTC.

The chain is built from TRBV7-2 and TRBJ2-7; D call uncertain. V lost 3 bases to trimming and J lost 3 bases, with 6 bases between them. CDR1 SGHTA and CDR2 FQGNSA come from the germline V gene. The CDR3 totals 12 residues. The CDR3 spells CASSFLHYEQYF. The CDR3 bases are TGTGCCAGCAGCTTCCTTCACTACGAGCAGTACTTC.

This chain links TRBV20-1 with TRBJ1-1; no definite D call. Trimming shortened V by 1 base and J by 5 bases, and 5 bases separated the two germline ends. CDR1 is DFQATT and CDR2 is SNEGSKA in the germline V gene (reference sequence). This CDR3 contains 11 residues. The CDR3 nucleotides are TGCAGTGCTAGAGCGGATACTGAAGCTTTCTTT. Translated, it gives CSARADTEAFF.

The V and J genes are TRBV4-3 and TRBJ2-3; D tentatively reads TRBD1 or TRBD2 (6 bases each). V shed 2 bases and J shed 4 bases, with 13 bases lying between them. The CDR3 has 15 amino acids. Germline CDR1 LGHNA, CDR2 YSLEER. The CDR3 DNA follows: TGCGCCAGCAGCCAAAAAGGGGGGCTGTCAGATACGCAGTATTTT. Its translation: CASSQKGGLSDTQYF.

This clone is large by share. Distinct nucleotide sequences in the sample also encode this CDR3. V is TRBV30 and J is TRBJ1-1; D might be TRBD1 (5 bases). Germline loops: CDR1 GTSNPN, CDR2 SVGIG (reference sequence). The CDR3 has 13 amino acids. Trimming left V 1 base short and J 3 bases short, with 9 bases between. The CDR3 spells CAWSGDGYTEAFF. Here the CDR3 DNA reads TGTGCCTGGAGTGGGGACGGGTACACTGAAGCTTTCTTT.

This chain connects TRBV5-6 to TRBJ1-4, with a weak D call TRBD1 (6 bases). The CDR3 is 14 residues long. V gave up 0 bases and J gave up 6 bases, with 9 bases separating them. Germline V gene data show CDR1 as SGHDT and CDR2 as YYEEEE. DNA for the CDR3: TGTGCCAGCAGCTTGGGCAGGGGCCATGAAAAACTGTTTTTT. Protein product: CASSLGRGHEKLFF.

This clone has a single count. This chain connects TRBV27 to TRBJ1-1; a possible D gene is TRBD1 (5 bases). V lost 4 bases and J 2 bases, leaving 17 bases between the germline ends. CDR1 is MNHEY and CDR2 is SMNVEV in the germline V gene (reference sequence). This CDR3 region has 16 residues. The CDR3 region has the DNA TGTGCCAGCAGTTGGTCGGCCGGGACCCAAAACACTGAAGCTTTCTTT. Translated: CASSWSAGTQNTEAFF.

This chain joins TRBV5-4 and TRBJ2-7; D is uncertain. The CDR3 is 14 residues long. Germline assignment: CDR1 SGHNT and CDR2 YYREEE (reference sequence). The V end was cut by 0 bases, the J end by 6 bases, with 13 bases between. The CDR3 DNA sequence: TGTGCCAGCAGCTTGGGGTTTAATTCCCTCGAGCAGTACTTC. It codes for CASSLGFNSLEQYF.

This rearrangement joins TRBV27 to TRBJ2-5, with D hard to call. The V gene's germline CDR1 is MNHEY and CDR2 SMNVEV (reference sequence). The germline V and J ends were trimmed by 6 bases and 7 bases, with 15 bases remaining between them. This CDR3 contains 13 residues. The CDR3 DNA is TGTGCCAGCAGCCCGGGCATCATCGGGACCCAGTACTTC. The encoded protein is CASSPGIIGTQYF.

The CDR3 here is CAWSPRRSSGNTIYF. As DNA, the CDR3 is TGTGCCTGGAGCCCTCGAAGAAGCTCTGGAAACACCATATATTTT. The chain joins TRBV30 to TRBJ1-3; no reliable D call. Germline V gene data show CDR1 as GTSNPN and CDR2 as SVGIG (reference sequence). Trimming cost V 3 bases and J 0 bases, with 12 bases left between them. CDR3 length: 15 residues.